Presented here are 23 T cell receptor beta chains from one specimen sequenced in a study of identical twins. TCRdb fed the 5' RACE reads into MiXCR, producing one record per CDR3 protein. The sample lists 570,000 or so distinct CDR3 sequences, 9.5% to 10% occurring once. The data also belong to a second study, concerning yellow fever vaccine responses in identical twins.

The sequenced material came from PBMCs. These TCRs come from a young woman in good health.

The sample holds many counts of this clonotype. The chain carries TRBV5-1 and TRBJ2-2, with 8 bases aligning to TRBD2. CDR1 is SGHRS, CDR2 YFSETQ, per germline. Trimming took 4 bases from V and 5 from J; bases not matched to a gene: 10. This CDR3 is built from 16 residues. The CDR3 protein is CASSPDPSGLTGELFF. The CDR3 DNA follows: TGCGCCAGCAGCCCGGACCCTAGCGGGTTGACCGGGGAGCTGTTTTTT.

This clonotype was seen only a few times. The chain has TRBV9 and TRBJ1-4; D may be TRBD1 (5 bases). V lost 2 bases to trimming and J lost 7 bases, with 9 bases between them. Germline V gene lookup returns CDR1 SGDLS and CDR2 YYNGEE. The CDR3 is 13 residues long. CDR3: CASSVGGFEKLFF. CDR3 DNA: TGTGCCAGCAGCGTGGGGGGTTTTGAAAAACTGTTTTTT. The full variable domain, rest sourced from reference TRBV9 and TRBJ1-4, is DSGVTQTPKHLITATGQRVTLRCSPRSGDLSVYWYQQSLDQGLQFLIQYYNGEERAKGNILERFSAQQFPDLHSELNLSSLELGDSALYFCASSVGGFEKLFFGSGTQLSVL.

This clonotype has at least ten counts. This rearrangement joins TRBV10-2 to TRBJ2-1; the match to TRBD2 covers 9 bases. CDR1 WSHSY and CDR2 SAAADI come from the germline V gene. The CDR3 loop spans 14 amino acids. Losses at the gene ends were 6 bases for V and 1 base for J; bases not matched to a gene: 1. The chain's CDR3 is CASRGLASYNEQFF. DNA of the CDR3: TGCGCCAGCAGGGGACTAGCATCCTACAATGAGCAGTTCTTC.

This clonotype was detected many times. The V call is TRBV3-1, the J call TRBJ1-4; 8 nucleotides line up with TRBD1. The CDR3 length is 16 residues. V lost 0 bases, J lost 10 bases, and 10 bases stayed unmatched. Per germline, CDR1 LGHDT and CDR2 YNNKEL (reference sequence). CDR3 DNA: TGTGCCAGCAGCCAAGATACGGGGACAGGCGCGGTAAAACTGTTTTTT. Translated: CASSQDTGTGAVKLFF.

V gene TRBV20-1 combines with J gene TRBJ2-3; TRBD2 agrees at 14 bases. Germline loops: CDR1 DFQATT, CDR2 SNEGSKA (reference sequence). With 1 base clipped from V and 0 bases from J, the junction kept 6 bases outside the gene matches. This CDR3 region has 18 residues. CDR3 sequence: CSARGLAGGAKSTDTQYF. DNA for the CDR3: TGCAGTGCTAGAGGACTAGCGGGGGGGGCTAAGAGCACAGATACGCAGTATTTT.

This clonotype was seen a handful of times. The chain joins TRBV2 to TRBJ2-1; D remains ambiguous. Trimming removed 7 bases at V and 7 bases at J, with 14 bases between. In germline, CDR1 is SNHLY, CDR2 FYNNEI. This CDR3 is 13 amino acids long. CDR3 protein: CASTPTWVNEQFF. CDR3 nucleotides: TGTGCCAGCACCCCCACGTGGGTTAATGAGCAGTTCTTC.

This clonotype was detected many times. The chain employs TRBV28 and TRBJ2-1, with TRBD2 identical over 7 bases. V shed 5 bases, J shed 3 bases, and the junction held 7 bases outside the gene matches. The CDR3 covers 15 residues. Germline V gives CDR1 MDHEN, CDR2 SYDVKM. The CDR3 region has the DNA TGTGCCAGCAGTCCCTCCCGGGGGGACTACAATGAGCAGTTCTTC. This sequence encodes CASSPSRGDYNEQFF.

This clonotype has more than one count but fewer than ten. This rearrangement joins TRBV19 to TRBJ2-1, with 9 bases identical to TRBD1. The germline V gene has CDR1 LNHDA and CDR2 SQIVND (reference sequence). This CDR3 spans 13 amino acids. V was clipped by 4 bases and J by 7 bases; unmatched bases: 2. The DNA of the CDR3 is TGTGCCAGTAGTAACAGGGGGCCTAATGAGCAGTTCTTC. It codes for CASSNRGPNEQFF. Looking up the rest from reference TRBV19 and TRBJ2-1 gives the full variable domain: DGGITQSPKYLFRKEGQNVTLSCEQNLNHDAMYWYRQDPGQGLRLIYYSQIVNDFQKGDIAEGYSVSREKKESFPLTVTSAQKNPTAFYLCASSNRGPNEQFFGPGTRLTVL.

With regard to this clonotype: The junction departs from germline at one end; a sequencing error may be responsible. This chain links TRBV7-9 with TRBJ2-7; TRBD1 is a possible D gene (6 bases). CDR1 is SEHNR and CDR2 is FQNEAQ in the germline V gene (reference sequence). This CDR3 region has 11 residues. CDR3: CASSKQGPLHF. The CDR3 nucleotides are TGTGCCAGCAGCAAGCAGGGGCCGCTCCACTTC.

This clonotype occurred a few times. The rearrangement links TRBV28 to TRBJ2-7, with TRBD1 as a possible D gene (5 bases). Germline assignment: CDR1 MDHEN and CDR2 SYDVKM. Trimming cost V 5 bases and J 8 bases, with 16 bases left between them. The CDR3 has 13 amino acids. The CDR3 loop reads CASSEQTVGKQYF. The CDR3, as DNA: TGTGCCAGCAGTGAACAGACAGTTGGGAAGCAGTACTTC.

The J gene is TRBJ1-1, the V gene TRBV19; 8 nucleotides line up with TRBD1. V lost 3 bases to trimming and J lost 5 bases; unmatched junction nucleotides: 5. From germline, CDR1 is LNHDA and CDR2 SQIVND (reference sequence). The CDR3 runs to 14 residues. In DNA, the CDR3 is TGTGCCAGTAGTATTCAGGGGGCGGTTACTGAAGCTTTCTTT. This gives the protein CASSIQGAVTEAFF.

The chain combines TRBV20-1 with TRBJ2-3, with 13 bases aligning to TRBD2. Trimming took 4 bases from V and 4 from J; bases not matched to a gene: 5. Germline V gene sequence: CDR1 DFQATT, CDR2 SNEGSKA (reference sequence). The CDR3 is made up of 15 amino acids. The CDR3 sequence is CSANVLAGGADTQYF. In DNA, the CDR3 is TGCAGTGCTAACGTACTAGCGGGAGGGGCAGATACGCAGTATTTT.

In this sample, this clonotype turned up a few times. The rearrangement links TRBV7-9 to TRBJ2-7; TRBD1 matches 8 bases. Losses at the gene ends were 6 bases for V and 3 bases for J; bases not matched to a gene: 4. The CDR3 has 13 amino acids. Germline lookup yields CDR1 SEHNR and CDR2 FQNEAQ (reference sequence). The CDR3, as DNA: TGTGCCAGCAGGGCCAGGGGGCACTACGAGCAGTACTTC. It encodes CASRARGHYEQYF.

This clonotype was seen many times. This rearrangement joins TRBV6-5 to TRBJ2-7; 9 nucleotides agree with TRBD1. CDR3 length: 15 residues. With 0 bases clipped from V and 1 base from J, the junction kept 1 base outside the gene matches. The germline V gene has CDR1 MNHEY and CDR2 SVGAGI. The CDR3, as DNA: TGTGCCAGCAGTTACTCGACAGGGGGGTCCTACGAGCAGTACTTC. This gives the protein CASSYSTGGSYEQYF.

Ten or more counts support this clonotype. One junction end disagrees with the germline gene, perhaps due to a read error. V and J are TRBV29-1 and TRBJ2-5; weak D call: TRBD1 (6 bases). CDR3 size: 11 residues. Germline CDR1 SQVTM, CDR2 ANQGSEA. CDR3: CSVEEALDRNF. CDR3 in DNA: TGCAGCGTTGAGGAGGCCCTAGACAGGAACTTC. Drawing the rest from reference TRBV29-1 and TRBJ2-5, the complete variable domain is SAVISQKPSRDICQRGTSLTIQCQVDSQVTMMFWYRQQPGQSLTLIATANQGSEATYESGFVIDKFPISRPNLTFSTLTVSNMSPEDSSIYLCSVEEALDRNFGPGTRLLVL.

This clonotype was found once. V and J are TRBV21-1 and TRBJ2-1. TRBV21-1 is assigned pseudogene status. The CDR3 runs 14 residues. CDR3 amino acids: CASSKGKQINEQFF. CDR3 coding DNA: TGTGCCAGCAGCAAGGGAAAACAGATCAATGAGCAGTTCTTC.

The chain employs TRBV12-3 or TRBV12-4 and TRBJ1-1, with a weak D call TRBD1 (5 bases). With 6 bases removed from V and 7 bases from J, the gap between germline ends came to 12 bases. The CDR3 length is 12 residues. The CDR3 coding sequence is TGTGCCAGCAGGGATGGGGGAGTTGAAGCTTTCTTT. This sequence encodes CASRDGGVEAFF.

This clonotype turned up a few times. The chain has TRBV29-1 and TRBJ2-2; the D gene is possibly TRBD2 (6 bases). This CDR3 comprises 15 residues. Germline V gene data show CDR1 as SQVTM and CDR2 as ANQGSEA. Deletions cut 7 bases from V and 5 bases from J, with 20 bases between. CDR3 nucleotides: TGCAGCGCCTACCCCCTTGGGGGGAAAACCGGGGAGCTGTTTTTT. This codes for CSAYPLGGKTGELFF.

The chain couples TRBV5-5 to TRBJ2-2; no reliable D call. CDR3 length equals 12 residues. V lost 7 bases to trimming and J lost 4 bases, with 8 bases between them. Germline V lookup: CDR1 SGHKS, CDR2 YYEKEE (reference sequence). The CDR3 nucleotides read TGTGCCAGCGCTAAAGGCACCGGGGAGCTGTTTTTT. Translated, it gives CASAKGTGELFF.

The chain links TRBV12-3 or TRBV12-4 to TRBJ2-7; the D gene is possibly TRBD1 (6 bases). V shed 2 bases and J shed 4 bases, with 12 bases lying between them. The CDR3 is 14 amino acids. CDR3 DNA sequence: TGTGCCAGCAGTTTAACATCAGGGGAATACGAGCAGTACTTC. This codes for CASSLTSGEYEQYF.

This chain uses TRBV5-1 with TRBJ2-7; TRBD1 aligns across 7 bases. V trimming: 4 bases; J trimming: 2 bases; junction bases outside the gene matches: 9. Germline CDR1 is SGHRS and CDR2 is YFSETQ. The CDR3 has 15 residues. The CDR3, as DNA: TGCGCCAGCAGCCCCGAGACAGGGTCTCCCTACGAGCAGTACTTC. Its protein product is CASSPETGSPYEQYF.

This clonotype has more than one count but fewer than ten. V and J are TRBV7-9 and TRBJ2-3; 10 nucleotides agree with TRBD1. With 0 bases clipped from V and 4 bases from J, the junction kept 7 bases outside the gene matches. Germline V gene lookup returns CDR1 SEHNR and CDR2 FQNEAQ (reference sequence). The CDR3 consists of 17 residues. CDR3 sequence (DNA): TGTGCCAGCAGCTTAGCAGAGGGACAGGGGAAGCCAGATACGCAGTATTTT. It is translated as CASSLAEGQGKPDTQYF.

This clonotype has just a few counts. V gene TRBV7-2 combines with J gene TRBJ2-7; D ambiguous. V was trimmed by 8 bases and J by 4 bases, leaving 15 bases between them. CDR3 length: 13 residues. Germline lookup yields CDR1 SGHTA and CDR2 FQGNSA. The CDR3 here is CASADIPLYEQYF. The CDR3 DNA reads TGTGCCAGCGCCGACATCCCCCTTTACGAGCAGTACTTC.